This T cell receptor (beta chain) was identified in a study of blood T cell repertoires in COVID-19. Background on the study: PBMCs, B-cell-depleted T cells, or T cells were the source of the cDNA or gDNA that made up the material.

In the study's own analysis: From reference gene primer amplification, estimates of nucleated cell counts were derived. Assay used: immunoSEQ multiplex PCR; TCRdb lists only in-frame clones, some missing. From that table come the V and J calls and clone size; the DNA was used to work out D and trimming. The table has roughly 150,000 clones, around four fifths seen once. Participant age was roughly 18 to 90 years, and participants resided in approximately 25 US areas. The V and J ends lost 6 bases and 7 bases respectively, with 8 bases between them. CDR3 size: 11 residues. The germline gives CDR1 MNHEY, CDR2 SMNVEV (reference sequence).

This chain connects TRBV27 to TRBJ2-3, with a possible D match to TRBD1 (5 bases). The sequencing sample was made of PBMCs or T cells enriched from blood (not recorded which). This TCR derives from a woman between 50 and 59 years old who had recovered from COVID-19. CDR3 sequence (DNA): TGTGCCAGCAGGCAGGGTCATACGCAGTATTTT. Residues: CASRQGHTQYF.